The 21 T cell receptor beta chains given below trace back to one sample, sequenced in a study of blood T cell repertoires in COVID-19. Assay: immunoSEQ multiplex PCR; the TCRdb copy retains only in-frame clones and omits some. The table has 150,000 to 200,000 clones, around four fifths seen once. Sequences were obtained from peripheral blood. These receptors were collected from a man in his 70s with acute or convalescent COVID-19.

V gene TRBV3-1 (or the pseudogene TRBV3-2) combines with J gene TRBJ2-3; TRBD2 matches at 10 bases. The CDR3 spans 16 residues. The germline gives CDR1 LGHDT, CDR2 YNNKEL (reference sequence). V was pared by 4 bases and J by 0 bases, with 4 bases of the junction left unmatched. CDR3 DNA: TGTGCCAGCAGCCCGGAGCGGGGGGGCAGCACAGATACGCAGTATTTT. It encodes CASSPERGGSTDTQYF.

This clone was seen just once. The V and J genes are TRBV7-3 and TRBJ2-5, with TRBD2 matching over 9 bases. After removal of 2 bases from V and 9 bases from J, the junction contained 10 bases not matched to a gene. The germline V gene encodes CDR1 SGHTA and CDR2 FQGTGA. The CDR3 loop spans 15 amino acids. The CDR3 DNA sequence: TGTGCCAGCAGCTTAGCGGGAGGGGCGCCGGGGGCCCAGTACTTC. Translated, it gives CASSLAGGAPGAQYF.

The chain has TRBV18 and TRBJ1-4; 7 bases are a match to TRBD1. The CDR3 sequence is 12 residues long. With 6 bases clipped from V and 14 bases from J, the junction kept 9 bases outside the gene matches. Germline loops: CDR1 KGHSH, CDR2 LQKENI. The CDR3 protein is CASSSESGQLFF. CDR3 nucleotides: TGTGCCAGCTCGTCGGAATCGGGACAGCTGTTTTTT.

CDR3 bases: TGCGCCAGCAGCTGGGGGGGCTCCAATATGGGCGAGCAGTACTTC. It specifies CASSWGGSNMGEQYF. V gene TRBV5-1 combines with J gene TRBJ2-7; weak D call: TRBD2 (7 bases). Germline-derived CDR1 and CDR2 are SGHRS and YFSETQ. V was cut by 3 bases and J by 6 bases, with 19 bases left in between. This CDR3 has 15 residues.

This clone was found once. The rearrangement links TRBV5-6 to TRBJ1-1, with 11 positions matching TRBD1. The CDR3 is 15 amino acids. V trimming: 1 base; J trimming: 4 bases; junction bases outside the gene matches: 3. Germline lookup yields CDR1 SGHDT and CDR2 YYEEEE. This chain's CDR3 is CASSLPGTGGTEAFF. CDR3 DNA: TGTGCCAGCAGCTTGCCCGGGACAGGGGGCACTGAAGCTTTCTTT.

The CDR3 is CASSFGTSGRLTYEQYF. The CDR3 DNA sequence: TGTGCCAGCAGCTTCGGGACTAGCGGGAGGTTAACCTACGAGCAGTACTTC. This chain links TRBV3-1 (or the pseudogene TRBV3-2) with TRBJ2-7, with 15 positions matching TRBD2. Germline V gene data show CDR1 as LGHDT and CDR2 as YNNKEL (reference sequence). Trimming removed 5 bases from V and 2 bases from J; junction bases left unmatched: 7. The CDR3 is 17 amino acids.

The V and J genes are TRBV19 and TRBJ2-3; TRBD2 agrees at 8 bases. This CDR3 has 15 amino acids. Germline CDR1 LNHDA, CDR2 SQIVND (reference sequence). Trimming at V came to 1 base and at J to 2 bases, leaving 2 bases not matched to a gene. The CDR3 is CASSIAGGLTDTQYF. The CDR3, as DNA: TGTGCCAGTAGTATAGCGGGGGGGCTCACAGATACGCAGTATTTT.

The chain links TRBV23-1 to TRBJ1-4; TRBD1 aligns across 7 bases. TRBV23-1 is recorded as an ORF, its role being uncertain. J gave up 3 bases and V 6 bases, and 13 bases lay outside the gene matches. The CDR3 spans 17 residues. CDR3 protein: CASSPTTGVPANEKLFF. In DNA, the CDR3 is TGCGCCAGCAGCCCCACCACAGGGGTGCCGGCTAATGAAAAACTGTTTTTT.

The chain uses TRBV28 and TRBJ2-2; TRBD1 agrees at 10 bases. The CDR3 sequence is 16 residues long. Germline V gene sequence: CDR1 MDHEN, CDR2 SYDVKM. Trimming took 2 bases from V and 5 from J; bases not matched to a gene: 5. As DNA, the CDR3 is TGTGCCAGCAGTTTAGTGGGACAGGGGTTTACCGGGGAGCTGTTTTTT. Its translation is CASSLVGQGFTGELFF.

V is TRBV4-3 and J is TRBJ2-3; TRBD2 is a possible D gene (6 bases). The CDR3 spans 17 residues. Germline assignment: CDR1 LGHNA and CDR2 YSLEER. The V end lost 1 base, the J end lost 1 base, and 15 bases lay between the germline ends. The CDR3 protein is CASSQGTRDGRTDTQYF. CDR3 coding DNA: TGCGCCAGCAGCCAAGGAACGCGGGACGGACGCACAGATACGCAGTATTTT.

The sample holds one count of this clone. CDR3 sequence: CASRAGGAPDTQYF. Here the CDR3 DNA reads TGTGCCAGCAGAGCGGGGGGAGCACCTGATACGCAGTATTTT. The chain carries TRBV6-5 and TRBJ2-3, with TRBD2 matching over 9 bases. CDR3 length: 14 amino acids. The V gene end was trimmed by 6 bases and the J gene end by 6 bases; junction bases not matched to a gene: 7. Germline values: CDR1 MNHEY, CDR2 SVGAGI.

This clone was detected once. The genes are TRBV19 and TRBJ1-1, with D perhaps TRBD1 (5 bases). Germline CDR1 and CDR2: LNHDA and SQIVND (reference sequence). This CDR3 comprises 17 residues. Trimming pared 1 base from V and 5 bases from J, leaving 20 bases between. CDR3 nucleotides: TGTGCCAGTAGTATAGGGGGCAGGGCACCCCTGGGGACTGAAGCTTTCTTT. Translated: CASSIGGRAPLGTEAFF.

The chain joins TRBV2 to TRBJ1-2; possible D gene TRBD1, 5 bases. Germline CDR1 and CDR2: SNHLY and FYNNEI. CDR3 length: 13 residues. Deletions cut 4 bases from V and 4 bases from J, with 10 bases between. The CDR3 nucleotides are TGTGCCAGCAGTGCCGGGGGAAGCTATGGCTACACCTTC. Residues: CASSAGGSYGYTF. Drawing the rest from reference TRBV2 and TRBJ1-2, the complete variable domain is EPEVTQTPSHQVTQMGQEVILRCVPISNHLYFYWYRQILGQKVEFLVSFYNNEISEKSEIFDDQFSVERPDGSNFTLKIRSTKLEDSAMYFCASSAGGSYGYTFGSGTRLTVV.

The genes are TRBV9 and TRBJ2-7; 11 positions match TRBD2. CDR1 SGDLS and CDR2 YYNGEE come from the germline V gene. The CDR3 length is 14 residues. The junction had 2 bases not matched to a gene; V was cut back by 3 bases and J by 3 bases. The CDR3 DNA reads TGTGCCAGCAGCGGGACTAGCGGGTACTACGAGCAGTACTTC. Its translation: CASSGTSGYYEQYF.

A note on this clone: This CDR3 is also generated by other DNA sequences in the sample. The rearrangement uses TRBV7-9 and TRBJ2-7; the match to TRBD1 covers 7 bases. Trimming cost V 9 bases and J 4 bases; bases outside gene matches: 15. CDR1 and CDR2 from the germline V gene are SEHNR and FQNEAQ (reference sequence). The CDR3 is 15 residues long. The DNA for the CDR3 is TGTGCCAGTAGCCCACAGGGGACACCGGTATACGAGCAGTACTTC. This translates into CASSPQGTPVYEQYF. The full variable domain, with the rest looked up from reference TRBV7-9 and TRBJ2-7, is DTGVSQNPRHKITKRGQNVTFRCDPISEHNRLYWYRQTLGQGPEFLTYFQNEAQLEKSRLLSDRFSAERPKGSFSTLEIQRTEQGDSAMYLCASSPQGTPVYEQYFGPGTRLTVT.

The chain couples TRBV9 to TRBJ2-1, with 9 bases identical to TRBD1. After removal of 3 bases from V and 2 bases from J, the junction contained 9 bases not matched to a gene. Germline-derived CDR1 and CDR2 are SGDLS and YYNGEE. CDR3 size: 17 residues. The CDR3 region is CASSETTGTGTYNEQFF. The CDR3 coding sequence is TGTGCCAGCAGCGAAACCACCGGGACAGGGACCTACAATGAGCAGTTCTTC.

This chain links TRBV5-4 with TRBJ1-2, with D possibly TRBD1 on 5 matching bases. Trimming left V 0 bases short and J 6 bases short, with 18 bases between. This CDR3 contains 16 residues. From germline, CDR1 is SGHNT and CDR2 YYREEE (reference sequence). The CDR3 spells CASSLGSLSGMNGYTF. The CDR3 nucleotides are TGTGCCAGCAGCTTGGGGTCATTGTCAGGGATGAATGGCTACACCTTC. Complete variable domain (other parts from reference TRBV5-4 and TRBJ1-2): ETGVTQSPTHLIKTRGQQVTLRCSSQSGHNTVSWYQQALGQGPQFIFQYYREEENGRGNFPPRFSGLQFPNYSSELNVNALELDDSALYLCASSLGSLSGMNGYTFGSGTRLTVV.

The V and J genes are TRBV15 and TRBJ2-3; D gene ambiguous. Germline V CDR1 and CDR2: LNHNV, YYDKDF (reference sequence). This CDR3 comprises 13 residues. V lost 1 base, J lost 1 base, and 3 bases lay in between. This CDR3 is CATSRAGTDTQYF. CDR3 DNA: TGTGCCACCAGCAGAGCCGGCACAGATACGCAGTATTTT.

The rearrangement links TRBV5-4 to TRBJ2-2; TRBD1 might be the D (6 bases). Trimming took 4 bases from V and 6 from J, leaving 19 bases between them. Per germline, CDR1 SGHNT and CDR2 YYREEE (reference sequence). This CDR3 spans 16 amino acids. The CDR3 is CASSPTSTGAAGELFF. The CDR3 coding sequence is TGTGCCAGCAGCCCTACGTCGACAGGCGCCGCCGGGGAGCTGTTTTTT.

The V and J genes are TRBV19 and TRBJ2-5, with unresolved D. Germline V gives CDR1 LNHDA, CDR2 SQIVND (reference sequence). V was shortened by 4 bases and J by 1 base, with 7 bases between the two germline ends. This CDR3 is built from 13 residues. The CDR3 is CASSNGFQETQYF. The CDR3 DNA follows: TGTGCCAGTAGTAACGGGTTCCAAGAGACCCAGTACTTC. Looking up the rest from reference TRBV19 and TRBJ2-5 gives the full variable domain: DGGITQSPKYLFRKEGQNVTLSCEQNLNHDAMYWYRQDPGQGLRLIYYSQIVNDFQKGDIAEGYSVSREKKESFPLTVTSAQKNPTAFYLCASSNGFQETQYFGPGTRLLVL.

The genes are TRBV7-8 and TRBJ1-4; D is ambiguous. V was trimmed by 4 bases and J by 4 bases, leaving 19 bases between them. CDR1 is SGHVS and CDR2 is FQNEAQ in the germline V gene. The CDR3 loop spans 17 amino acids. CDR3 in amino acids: CASSSIEAGWDNEKLFF. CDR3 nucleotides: TGTGCCAGCAGCTCGATAGAGGCGGGGTGGGATAATGAAAAACTGTTTTTT.